Listed here are 5 T cell receptor beta chains from one sample, sequenced in a study of T cells in Graves' hyperthyroidism and ophthalmopathy. It was RNA transcripts that yielded the amplified TCR beta CDR3 regions. TCR CDR3 underwent first-round RT-PCR with the HTBI primer set. TCRdb re-derived calls from the multiplex PCR reads in MiXCR, one entry per CDR3 protein. Altogether around 690,000 distinct CDR3 sequences are present, roughly 20% being singletons, with the ten largest covering over 30%. Input material: blood. The receptors here all came from a man in his thirties or forties with Graves' ophthalmopathy.

This chain uses TRBV24-1 with TRBJ2-2, with D possibly matching TRBD2 (6 bases). V was shortened by 5 bases and J by 6 bases, with 12 bases between the two germline ends. The V gene's germline CDR1 is KGHDR and CDR2 SFDVKD. There are 14 residues in the CDR3. The CDR3 region is CATSAGSPAGELFF. The CDR3 nucleotides read TGTGCCACCAGTGCCGGGAGTCCCGCCGGGGAGCTGTTTTTT.

This chain connects TRBV9 to TRBJ1-2, with D tentatively TRBD1 (5 bases). This CDR3 region has 14 residues. V was trimmed by 5 bases and J by 8 bases, leaving 19 bases between them. Germline CDR1 and CDR2: SGDLS and YYNGEE. CDR3 bases: TGTGCCAGCAGACTCGACCATGGGGCGGGCGGCTACACCTTC. Translation: CASRLDHGAGGYTF.

Only a few counts were recorded for this clonotype. The chain employs TRBV24-1 and TRBJ2-1; D gene unclear. The CDR3 is 12 amino acids. Germline assignment: CDR1 KGHDR and CDR2 SFDVKD. V lost 0 bases, J lost 7 bases, and 3 bases lay in between. In nucleotides, the CDR3 is TGTGCCACCAGTGATTTGGCGAATGAGCAGTTCTTC. Protein sequence: CATSDLANEQFF.

This clonotype was counted at least ten times. The CDR3 DNA sequence: TGTGCCATCAGTGACGGGACTAGGTCCTCCTACGAGCAGTACTTC. Translating gives CAISDGTRSSYEQYF. The chain couples TRBV10-3 to TRBJ2-7; 8 positions match TRBD2. The CDR3 length is 15 residues. Per the germline V gene, CDR1 is ENHRY and CDR2 is SYGVKD. J was trimmed by 0 bases and V by 3 bases; bases with no gene match: 4.

The chain is built from TRBV6-2 or TRBV6-3 and TRBJ2-1, with 8 bases that match TRBD2. Germline V lookup: CDR1 MNHEY, CDR2 SVGEGT. V lost 7 bases, J lost 7 bases, and 15 bases stayed unmatched. This CDR3 has 16 amino acids. The DNA for the CDR3 is TGTGCCAGCAATCCGGGACTAGGCACGGAGGCTAATGAGCAGTTCTTC. Translated: CASNPGLGTEANEQFF.